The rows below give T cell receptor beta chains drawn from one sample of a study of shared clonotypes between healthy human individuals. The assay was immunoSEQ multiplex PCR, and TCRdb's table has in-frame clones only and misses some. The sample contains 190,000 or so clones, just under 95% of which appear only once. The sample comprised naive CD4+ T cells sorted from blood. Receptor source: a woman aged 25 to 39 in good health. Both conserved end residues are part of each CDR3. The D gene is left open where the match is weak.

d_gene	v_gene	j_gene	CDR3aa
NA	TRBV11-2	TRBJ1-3	CASSLRQARNTIYF
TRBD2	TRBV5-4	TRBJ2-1	CASSFATSGRASNEQFF
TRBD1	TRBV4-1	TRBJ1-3	CASSQSGQGEYSGNTIYF
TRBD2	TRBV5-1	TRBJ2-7	CASSTAEASGFYEQYF
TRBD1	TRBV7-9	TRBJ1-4	CASSPHPIDRVEEKLFF
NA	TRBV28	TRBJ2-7	CASSLGGLSYEQYF
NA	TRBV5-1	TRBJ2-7	CASSPLGSHEQYF
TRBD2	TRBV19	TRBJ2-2	CASSGRGFAGELFF
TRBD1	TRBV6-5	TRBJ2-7	CASSGTGDHYEQYF
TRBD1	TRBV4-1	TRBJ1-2	CASSQAGQGRSGGYTF
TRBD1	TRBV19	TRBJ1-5	CASRRPGQGSNQPQHF
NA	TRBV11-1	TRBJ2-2	CASSLARGNTGELFF
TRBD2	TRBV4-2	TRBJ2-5	CASRQSGTDQETQYF
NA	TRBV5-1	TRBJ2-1	CASSAGIRDFLEQFF
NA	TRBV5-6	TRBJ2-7	CASSSPGERNSYEQYF
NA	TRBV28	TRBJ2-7	CASTTRPRLRSSYEQYF
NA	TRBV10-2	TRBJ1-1	CASSAPGHRTTEAFF
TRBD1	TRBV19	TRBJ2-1	CASSIVWDSNEQFF
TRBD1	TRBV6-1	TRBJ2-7	CASRKGQDSYEQYF
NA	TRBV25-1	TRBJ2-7	CAGAYGASYEQYF
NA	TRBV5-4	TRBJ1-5	CASSYGGGEQPQHF
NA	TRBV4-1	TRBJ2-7	CASSQVGQRSPREQYF
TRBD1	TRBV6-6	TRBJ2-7	CASRRTGSPFSYEQYF
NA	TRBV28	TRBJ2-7	CAAGGGRDEQYF
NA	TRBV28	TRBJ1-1	CASMGVKHTEAFF
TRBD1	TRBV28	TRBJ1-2	CASSARGNIANYGYTF
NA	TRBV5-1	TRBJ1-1	CASSLEALNTEAFF
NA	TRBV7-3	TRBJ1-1	CASSLMSGSEAFF
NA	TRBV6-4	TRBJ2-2	CASRRTANTGELFF
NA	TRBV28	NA	CASIPVGSYEQYF
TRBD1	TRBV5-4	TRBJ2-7	CASSRTGTLYEQYF
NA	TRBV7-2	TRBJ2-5	CASSFDSGETQYF
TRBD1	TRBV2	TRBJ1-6	CASSERGGLSPLHF
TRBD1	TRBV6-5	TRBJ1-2	CASTGGIGYTF
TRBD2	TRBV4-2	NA	CASSQGLAGVEQYF
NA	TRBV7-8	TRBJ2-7	CASSFNLKYPGPGSNHEQYF
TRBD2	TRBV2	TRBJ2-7	CASSELAGVTYEQYF
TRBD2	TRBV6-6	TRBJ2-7	CASTSASGLSYEQYF
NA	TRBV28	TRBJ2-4	CASSLKRNIQYF